The entry below describes one T cell receptor (beta chain). The repertoire was sequenced with immunoSEQ multiplex PCR; TCRdb's copy has only in-frame clones and lacks some. The table lists 250,000 to 350,000 clones, approximately 91% of them singletons. Trimming stripped 2 bases from V and 3 bases from J, with 9 bases between. This CDR3 spans 15 amino acids. Germline loops: CDR1 SGHKS, CDR2 YYEKEE (reference sequence). The sample originates from a study of blood T cell repertoires in COVID-19. In the study overall: From T cells, B-cell-depleted T cells, or PBMCs came the material, which was cDNA or gDNA.

This receptor was taken from a young woman with COVID-19, enrolled during active disease. V usage is TRBV5-5 and J usage is TRBJ1-6, with D tentatively TRBD1 (5 bases). Sequencing was carried out using peripheral blood. CDR3 loop: CASSFRRDYNSPLHF. The DNA for the CDR3 is TGTGCCAGCAGCTTCCGCAGGGACTATAATTCACCCCTCCACTTT.